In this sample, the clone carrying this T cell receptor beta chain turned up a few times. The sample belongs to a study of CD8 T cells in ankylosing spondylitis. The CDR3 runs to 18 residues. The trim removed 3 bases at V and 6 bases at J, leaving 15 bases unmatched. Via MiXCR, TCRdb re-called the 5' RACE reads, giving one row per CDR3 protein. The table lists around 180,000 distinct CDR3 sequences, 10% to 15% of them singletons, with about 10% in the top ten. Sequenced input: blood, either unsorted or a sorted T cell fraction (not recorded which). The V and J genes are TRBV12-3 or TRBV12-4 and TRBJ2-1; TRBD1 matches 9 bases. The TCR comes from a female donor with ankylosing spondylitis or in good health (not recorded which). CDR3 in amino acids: CASSFDRGYFSVGNEQFF. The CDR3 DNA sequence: TGTGCCAGCAGTTTTGACAGGGGGTATTTCTCAGTTGGCAATGAGCAGTTCTTC.